This T cell receptor (beta chain) was observed in a study of Tregs in tolerant kidney transplant recipients. Mixed chimerism was transient after nonmyeloablative marrow transplants from related graft donors. TCRdb's table, derived via immunoSEQ multiplex PCR, lists solely in-frame clones and lacks some. The data show about 21,000 clones, over 75% seen once. The sample consisted of CD8+ T cells from blood (PBMCs), taken 6 months after the transplant. This TCR was recovered from a human patient who received a combined kidney and bone marrow transplant. Some of the T cells might come from the graft donor.

The DNA for the CDR3 is TGTGCCAGTAGTACAACAGGGGGAGGCAATCAGCCCCAGCATTTT. This encodes CASSTTGGGNQPQHF. The chain is built from TRBV19 and TRBJ1-5; 8 positions match TRBD1. Trimming took 4 bases from V and 2 from J; bases not matched to a gene: 4. The CDR3 has 15 residues. CDR1 and CDR2 (germline): LNHDA, SQIVND (reference sequence).